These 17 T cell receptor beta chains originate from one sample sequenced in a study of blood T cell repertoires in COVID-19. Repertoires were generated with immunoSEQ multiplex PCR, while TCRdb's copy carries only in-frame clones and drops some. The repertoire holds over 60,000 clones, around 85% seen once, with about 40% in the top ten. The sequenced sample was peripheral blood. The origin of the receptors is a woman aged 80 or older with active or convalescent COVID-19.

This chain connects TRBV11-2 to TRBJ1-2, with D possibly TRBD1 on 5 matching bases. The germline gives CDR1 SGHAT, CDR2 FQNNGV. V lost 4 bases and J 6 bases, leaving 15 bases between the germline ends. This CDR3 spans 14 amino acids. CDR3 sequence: CASSSWGGADGYTF. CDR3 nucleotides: TGTGCCAGCAGCTCCTGGGGCGGTGCGGATGGCTACACCTTC.

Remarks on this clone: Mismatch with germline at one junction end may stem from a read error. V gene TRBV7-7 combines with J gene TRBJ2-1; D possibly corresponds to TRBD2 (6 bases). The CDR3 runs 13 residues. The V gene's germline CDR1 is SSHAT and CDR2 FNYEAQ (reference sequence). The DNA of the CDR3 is TGTGCTAGCAGCCTGGACTACTACAATGAGCAGTTCTTC. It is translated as CASSLDYYNEQFF.

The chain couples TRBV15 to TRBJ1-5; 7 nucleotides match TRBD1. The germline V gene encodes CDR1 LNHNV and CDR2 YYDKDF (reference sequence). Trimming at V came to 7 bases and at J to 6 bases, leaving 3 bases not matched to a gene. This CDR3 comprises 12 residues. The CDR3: CATKGGRQPQHF. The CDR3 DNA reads TGTGCCACCAAAGGGGGCCGTCAGCCCCAGCATTTT.

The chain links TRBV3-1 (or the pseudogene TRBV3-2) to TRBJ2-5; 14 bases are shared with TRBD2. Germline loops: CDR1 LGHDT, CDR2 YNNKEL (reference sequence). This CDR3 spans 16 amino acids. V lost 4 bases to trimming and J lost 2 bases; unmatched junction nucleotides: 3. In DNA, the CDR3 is TGTGCCAGCAGCCGTAGGACTAGCGGGGGGCAAGAGACCCAGTACTTC. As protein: CASSRRTSGGQETQYF.

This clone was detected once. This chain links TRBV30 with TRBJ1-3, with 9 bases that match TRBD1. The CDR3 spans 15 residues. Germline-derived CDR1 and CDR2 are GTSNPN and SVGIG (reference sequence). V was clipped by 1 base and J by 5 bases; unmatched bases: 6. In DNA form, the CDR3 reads TGTGCCTGGAGTGCGGGACAGGGAGCGCGAAACACCATATATTTT. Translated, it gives CAWSAGQGARNTIYF.

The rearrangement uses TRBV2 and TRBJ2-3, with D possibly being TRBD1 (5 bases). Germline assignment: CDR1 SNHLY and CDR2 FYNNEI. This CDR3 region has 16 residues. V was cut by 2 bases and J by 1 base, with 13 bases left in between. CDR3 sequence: CASSELGAGGTDTQYF. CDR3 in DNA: TGTGCCAGCAGTGAATTAGGGGCCGGAGGCACAGATACGCAGTATTTT.

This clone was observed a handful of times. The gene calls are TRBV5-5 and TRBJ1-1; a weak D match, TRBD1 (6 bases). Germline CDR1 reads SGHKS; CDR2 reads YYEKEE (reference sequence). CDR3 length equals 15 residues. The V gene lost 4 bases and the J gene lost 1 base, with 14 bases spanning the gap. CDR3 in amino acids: CASSPGDLWNTEAFF. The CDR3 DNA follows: TGTGCCAGCAGCCCAGGGGACCTCTGGAACACTGAAGCTTTCTTT.

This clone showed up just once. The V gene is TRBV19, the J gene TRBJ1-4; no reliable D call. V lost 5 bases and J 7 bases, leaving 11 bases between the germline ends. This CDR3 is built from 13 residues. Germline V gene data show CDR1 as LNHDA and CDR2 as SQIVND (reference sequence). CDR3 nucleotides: TGTGCCAGTAGTGACTCGGCGAGTGAAAAACTGTTTTTT. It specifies CASSDSASEKLFF.

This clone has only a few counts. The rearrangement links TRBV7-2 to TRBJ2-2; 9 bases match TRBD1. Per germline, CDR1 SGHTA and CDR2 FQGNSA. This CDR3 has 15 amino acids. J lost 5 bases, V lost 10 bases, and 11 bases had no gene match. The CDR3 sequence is CAIFSTGGKTGELFF. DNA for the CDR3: TGTGCCATATTTTCGACAGGGGGGAAGACCGGGGAGCTGTTTTTT.

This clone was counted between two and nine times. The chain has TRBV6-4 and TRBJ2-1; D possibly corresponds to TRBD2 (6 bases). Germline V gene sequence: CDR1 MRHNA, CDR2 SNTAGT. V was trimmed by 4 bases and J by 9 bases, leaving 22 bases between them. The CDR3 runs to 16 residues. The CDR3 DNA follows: TGTGCCAGCAGTGCAAATGGAGGGATGAGGGTGGCTGAGCAGTTCTTC. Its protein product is CASSANGGMRVAEQFF.

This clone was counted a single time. Here the CDR3 reads CAWSGGYSGNTIYF. Here the CDR3 DNA reads TGTGCCTGGAGTGGCGGTTACTCTGGAAACACCATATATTTT. This chain uses TRBV30 with TRBJ1-3, with unresolved D. V shed 1 base and J shed 0 bases, with 7 bases lying between them. The CDR3 runs to 14 residues. CDR1 GTSNPN and CDR2 SVGIG come from the germline V gene (reference sequence).

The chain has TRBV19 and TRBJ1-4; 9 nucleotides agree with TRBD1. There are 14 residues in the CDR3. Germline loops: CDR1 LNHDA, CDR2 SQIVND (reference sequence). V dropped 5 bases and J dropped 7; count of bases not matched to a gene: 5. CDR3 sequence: CASSAYRGREKLFF. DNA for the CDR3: TGTGCCAGTAGTGCGTACAGGGGGCGTGAAAAACTGTTTTTT.

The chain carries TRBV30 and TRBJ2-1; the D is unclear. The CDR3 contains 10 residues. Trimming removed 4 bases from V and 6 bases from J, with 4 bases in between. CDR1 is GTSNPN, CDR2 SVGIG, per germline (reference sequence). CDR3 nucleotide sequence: TGTGCCTGGATAGCCAATGAGCAGTTCTTC. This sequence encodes CAWIANEQFF.

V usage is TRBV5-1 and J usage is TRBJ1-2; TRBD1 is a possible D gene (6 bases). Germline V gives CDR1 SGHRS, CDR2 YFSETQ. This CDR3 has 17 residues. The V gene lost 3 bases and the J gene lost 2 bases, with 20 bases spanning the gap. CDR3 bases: TGCGCCAGCAGCTCGCACCCCCGGGCGGGGGCAAACTATGGCTACACCTTC. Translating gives CASSSHPRAGANYGYTF.

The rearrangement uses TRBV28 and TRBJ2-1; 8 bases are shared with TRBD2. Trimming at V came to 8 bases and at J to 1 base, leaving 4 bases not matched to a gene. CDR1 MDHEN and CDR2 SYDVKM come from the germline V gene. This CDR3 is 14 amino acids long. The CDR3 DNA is TGTGCCAGCGTGGGCGGGGGGTCCTACAATGAGCAGTTCTTC. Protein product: CASVGGGSYNEQFF. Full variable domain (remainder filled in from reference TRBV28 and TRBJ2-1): DVKVTQSSRYLVKRTGEKVFLECVQDMDHENMFWYRQDPGLGLRLIYFSYDVKMKEKGDIPEGYSVSREKKERFSLILESASTNQTSMYLCASVGGGSYNEQFFGPGTRLTVL.

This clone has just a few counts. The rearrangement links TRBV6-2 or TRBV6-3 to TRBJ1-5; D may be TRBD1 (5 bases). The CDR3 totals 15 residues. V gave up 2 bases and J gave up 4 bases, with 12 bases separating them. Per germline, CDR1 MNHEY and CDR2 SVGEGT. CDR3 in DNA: TGTGCCAGCAGTTACCCGCGACAGACGAATCAGCCCCAGCATTTT. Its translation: CASSYPRQTNQPQHF.

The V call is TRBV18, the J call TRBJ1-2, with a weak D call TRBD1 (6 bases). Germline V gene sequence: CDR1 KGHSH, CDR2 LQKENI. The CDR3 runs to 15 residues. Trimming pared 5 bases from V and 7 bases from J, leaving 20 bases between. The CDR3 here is CASSATGGADGGYTF. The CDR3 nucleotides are TGTGCCAGCTCAGCCACTGGGGGGGCTGACGGTGGCTACACCTTC.